Detailed here is one T cell receptor beta chain. Trimming took 0 bases from V and 2 from J; bases not matched to a gene: 8. In germline, CDR1 is LNHNV, CDR2 YYDKDF (reference sequence). There are 17 residues in the CDR3. The sample is drawn from a study of blood T cell repertoires in COVID-19. Under the authors' procedure: Amplified reference gene primers provided the basis for estimating nucleated cell counts. Assay: immunoSEQ multiplex PCR; the TCRdb copy retains only in-frame clones and omits some. V, J and clone size are those of that table, while D and trimming were read from the DNA. In the table there are hundreds of thousands of clones, 86% of which are singletons. Participants came from some 23 US areas, aged about 18 to 89 years. Cohorts were determined from participant-reported clinical history. Exposed participants encountered a COVID-19 case during the 2 weeks preceding study entry.

The receptor's source is a woman in her twenties or thirties who had been exposed to COVID-19. This chain joins TRBV15 and TRBJ2-3, with 7 bases identical to TRBD2. Sequenced sample: PBMCs or T cells enriched from blood (not recorded which). This CDR3 is CATSREPGGTYTDTQYF. The DNA for the CDR3 is TGTGCCACCAGCAGAGAACCCGGGGGGACGTACACAGATACGCAGTATTTT.